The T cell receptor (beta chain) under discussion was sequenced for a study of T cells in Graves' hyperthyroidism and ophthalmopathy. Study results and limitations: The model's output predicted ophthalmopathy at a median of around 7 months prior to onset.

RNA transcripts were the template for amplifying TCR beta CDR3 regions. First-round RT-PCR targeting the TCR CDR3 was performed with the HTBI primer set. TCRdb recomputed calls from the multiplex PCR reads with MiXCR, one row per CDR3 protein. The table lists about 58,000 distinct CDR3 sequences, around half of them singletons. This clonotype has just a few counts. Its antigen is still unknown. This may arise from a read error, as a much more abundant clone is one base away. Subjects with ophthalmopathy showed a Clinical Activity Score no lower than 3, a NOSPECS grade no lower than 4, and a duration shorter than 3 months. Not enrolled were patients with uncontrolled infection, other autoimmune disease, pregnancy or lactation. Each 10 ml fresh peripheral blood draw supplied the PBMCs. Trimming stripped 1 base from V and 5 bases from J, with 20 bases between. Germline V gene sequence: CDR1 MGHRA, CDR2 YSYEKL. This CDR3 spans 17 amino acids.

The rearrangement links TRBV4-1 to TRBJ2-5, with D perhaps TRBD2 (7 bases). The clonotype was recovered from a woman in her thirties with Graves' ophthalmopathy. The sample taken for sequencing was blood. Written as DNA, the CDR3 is TGCGCCAGCAGCCAAGGAGGGTGGCGGGGAGGGGGGGAGACCCAGTACTTC. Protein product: CASSQGGWRGGGETQYF.